Each of the 7 T cell receptor beta chains below was sequenced from the same sample in a study of blood T cells in healthy people across ages. A second PCR, run for roughly 7 to 11 cycles, used a sample-barcoded 5' primer plus a J-beta primer mix. TCRdb passed the 5' RACE reads through MiXCR, listing each CDR3 protein once. This table holds nearly 1 million distinct CDR3 sequences, approximately 50% found once. The sequenced sample consisted of blood. These receptors were taken from a woman aged 55-69 years in good health.

This chain connects TRBV6-2 or TRBV6-3 to TRBJ2-5, with 8 bases lining up with TRBD1. The CDR3 runs to 14 residues. The J segment lost 9 bases and the V segment lost 2 bases, leaving 8 bases of the junction unmatched. CDR1 MNHEY and CDR2 SVGEGT come from the germline V gene. The CDR3 DNA reads TGTGCCAGCAGTTACAACAGACAGGGGTCGGCCCAGTACTTC. Translated: CASSYNRQGSAQYF.

The chain joins TRBV4-1 to TRBJ2-5, with D possibly being TRBD1 (5 bases). The J call could be wrong; TRBJ2-7 is a better fit for the DNA end. The length of the CDR3 is 15 residues. Germline lookup yields CDR1 MGHRA and CDR2 YSYEKL. In DNA form, the CDR3 reads TGCGCCAGCAGTCCCGGGCCAAGGGGCTCCTACGAGCAGTACTTC. As protein: CASSPGPRGSYEQYF.

This clonotype was seen more than once but under ten times. The V gene is TRBV7-2, the J gene TRBJ2-5; weak D call: TRBD2 (5 bases). CDR3 length: 16 residues. Germline V gene data show CDR1 as SGHTA and CDR2 as FQGNSA. V lost 0 bases, J lost 7 bases, and 18 bases lay in between. The CDR3 protein is CASSLALGSGWGTQYF. The CDR3 DNA sequence: TGTGCCAGCAGCTTAGCCCTGGGGAGCGGATGGGGGACCCAGTACTTC.

The rearrangement uses TRBV5-1 and TRBJ2-7, with TRBD2 identical over 10 bases. Per germline, CDR1 SGHRS and CDR2 YFSETQ. V dropped 0 bases and J dropped 2; count of bases not matched to a gene: 5. This CDR3 has 16 amino acids. The CDR3 reads CASSLAGTSEPYEQYF. CDR3 nucleotide sequence: TGCGCCAGCAGCTTGGCCGGGACTAGCGAACCCTACGAGCAGTACTTC.

The rearrangement uses TRBV27 and TRBJ2-6, with D perhaps matching TRBD2 (6 bases). V shed 6 bases and J shed 0 bases, with 15 bases lying between them. The CDR3 is 17 residues long. Germline V gene lookup returns CDR1 MNHEY and CDR2 SMNVEV (reference sequence). The CDR3: CASSLWGRSSGANVLTF. CDR3 nucleotides: TGTGCCAGCAGCCTTTGGGGGAGGAGCTCTGGGGCCAACGTCCTGACTTTC.

This clonotype occurred many times. The chain is built from TRBV29-1 and TRBJ1-2; weak D call: TRBD1 (5 bases). This CDR3 has 11 amino acids. With 8 bases removed from V and 1 base from J, the gap between germline ends came to 8 bases. Germline-derived CDR1 and CDR2 are SQVTM and ANQGSEA. In DNA, the CDR3 is TGCAGCTACGACAGTAACTATGGCTACACCTTC. Translated: CSYDSNYGYTF.

This clonotype was counted at least ten times. The gene calls are TRBV5-1 and TRBJ2-1, with 8 bases identical to TRBD2. The length of the CDR3 is 16 residues. Per germline, CDR1 SGHRS and CDR2 YFSETQ. V was clipped by 1 base and J by 10 bases; unmatched bases: 13. The CDR3 nucleotides read TGCGCCAGCAGCTTGATCATGGGCGGGAGGAATCACGAGCAGTTCTTC. It codes for CASSLIMGGRNHEQFF.